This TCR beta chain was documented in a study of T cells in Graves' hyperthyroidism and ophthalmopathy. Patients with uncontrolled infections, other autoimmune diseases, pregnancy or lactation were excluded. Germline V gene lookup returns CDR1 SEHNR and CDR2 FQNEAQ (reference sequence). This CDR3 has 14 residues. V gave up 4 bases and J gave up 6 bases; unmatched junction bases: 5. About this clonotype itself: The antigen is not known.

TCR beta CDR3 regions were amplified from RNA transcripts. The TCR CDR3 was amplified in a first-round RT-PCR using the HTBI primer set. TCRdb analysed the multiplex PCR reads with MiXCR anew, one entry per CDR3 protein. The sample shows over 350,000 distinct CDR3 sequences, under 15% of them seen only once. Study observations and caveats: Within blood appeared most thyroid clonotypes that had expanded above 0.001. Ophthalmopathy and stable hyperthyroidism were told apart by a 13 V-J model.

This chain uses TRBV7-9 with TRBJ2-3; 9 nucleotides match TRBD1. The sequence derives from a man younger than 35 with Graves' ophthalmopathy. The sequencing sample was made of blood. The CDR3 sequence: CASSSGTGSDTQYF. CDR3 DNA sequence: TGTGCCAGCAGCTCTGGGACAGGGAGCGATACGCAGTATTTT.